This T cell receptor beta chain was retrieved from a study of blood T cell repertoires in COVID-19. Generated by immunoSEQ multiplex PCR, the TCRdb table keeps only in-frame clones and is missing some. The sample has 200,000 to 300,000 clones, approximately 86% seen once; the top ten hold less than 8.5%. The TCR was taken from a woman aged 70 to 79 with active or convalescent COVID-19. The sample was peripheral blood.

The CDR3 coding sequence is TGTGCCAGCAGTAGAAAAGACAAAACCTTCCTCGAGCAGTACTTC. Translation: CASSRKDKTFLEQYF. V is TRBV5-4 and J is TRBJ2-7; D is uncertain. There are 15 residues in the CDR3. V lost 5 bases, J lost 6 bases, and 21 bases lay in between. Per germline, CDR1 SGHNT and CDR2 YYREEE (reference sequence). The entire variable domain, with the rest obtained from reference TRBV5-4 and TRBJ2-7, is as follows: ETGVTQSPTHLIKTRGQQVTLRCSSQSGHNTVSWYQQALGQGPQFIFQYYREEENGRGNFPPRFSGLQFPNYSSELNVNALELDDSALYLCASSRKDKTFLEQYFGPGTRLTVT.